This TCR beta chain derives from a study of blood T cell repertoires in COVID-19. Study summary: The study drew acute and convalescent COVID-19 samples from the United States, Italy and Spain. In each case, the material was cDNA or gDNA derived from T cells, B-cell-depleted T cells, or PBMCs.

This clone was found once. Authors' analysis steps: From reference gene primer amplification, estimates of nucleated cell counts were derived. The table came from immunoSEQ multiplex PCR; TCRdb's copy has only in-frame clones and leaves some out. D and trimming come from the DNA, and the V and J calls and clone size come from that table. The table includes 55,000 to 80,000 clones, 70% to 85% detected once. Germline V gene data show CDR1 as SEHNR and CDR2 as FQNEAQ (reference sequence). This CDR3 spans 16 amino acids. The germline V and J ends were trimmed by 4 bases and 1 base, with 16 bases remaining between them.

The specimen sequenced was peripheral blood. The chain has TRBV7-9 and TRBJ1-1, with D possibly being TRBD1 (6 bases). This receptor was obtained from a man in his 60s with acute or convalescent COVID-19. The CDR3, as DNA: TGTGCCAGCAGCTCGTTACAGGGAAGGAGGAACACTGAAGCTTTCTTT. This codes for CASSSLQGRRNTEAFF. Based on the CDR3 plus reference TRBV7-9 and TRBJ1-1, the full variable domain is DTGVSQNPRHKITKRGQNVTFRCDPISEHNRLYWYRQTLGQGPEFLTYFQNEAQLEKSRLLSDRFSAERPKGSFSTLEIQRTEQGDSAMYLCASSSLQGRRNTEAFFGQGTRLTVV.